This TCR beta chain was documented in a study of T-cell memory formation after mild COVID-19 listed by TCRdb under 2021. Concerning the study at large: TCR sequence clusters from the two donors were found to be largely donor specific. In a couple of donors, T-cell clones that expanded and contracted after mild COVID-19 were tracked by sequencing TCRalpha and TCRbeta repertoires over time. The cohort comprised two young, previously healthy adult volunteers, one female and one male.

The CDR3 spans 13 residues, from the cysteine through the phenylalanine. The retained sequence is limited to the CDR3, 39 bases, with the frame set at the first base. Here V drops 6 bases and J drops 7 bases, and the junction holds 7 bases not matched to any gene. The germline V gene (reference sequence) specifies DFQATT as CDR1 and SNEGSKA as CDR2. Ficoll-Paque density gradient centrifugation was used to isolate PBMCs. Study-wide findings and limitations: Contracting CD4+ clones appeared mostly in the CM and EM memory subsets, whereas CD8+ clones were enriched in EMRA. Some responding clones were detected in pre-infection memory, suggesting pre-existing cross-reactive memory T cells joined the SARS-CoV-2 response. Balanced CD4/CD8 phenotypes were observed for clones contracting from day 15 to 85, whereas a bias towards CD4+ was observed for a second wave of clones expanding from day 15 to 37. Only two mild cases were covered in the study, and larger cohorts including severe cases with pre-infection samples were considered necessary. SARS-CoV-2 specificity was not confirmed for the second-wave clones peaking on day 37.

Comment on this clonotype: Its antigen has not been determined. No much larger clone exists at a distance of one base, and base qualities are not known.

Sequencing was carried out with an Illumina NovaSeq 6000. Using 5'RACE with constant-segment primers, TCRalpha and TCRbeta cDNA libraries were constructed, with sample barcodes and unique molecular identifiers added in the process. RNA was extracted from every sample with Trizol reagent. The libraries were amplified in two PCR steps, and the second step added a second sample barcode and Illumina TruSeq adapters. Sequencing of libraries was performed on an Illumina NovaSeq with 2 x 150 bp paired-end reads. In the paper's pipeline: With migec v1.2.7, reads were demultiplexed and then collapsed into UMI-guided consensus sequences. Using mixcr v2.1.11, the UMI consensuses were aligned to TRA and TRB V and J templates and assembled into clonotypes. A clonotype was counted as expanded or contracted only if both edgeR and NoisET called the change significant, with noise models trained on biological replicates. For edgeR calls, a false discovery rate-adjusted p below 0.01 and a log2 fold-change threshold of 1 were applied. As an exploratory analysis of dynamics, max-normalized trajectories of the 1000 most abundant clonotypes were examined with PCA combined with hierarchical clustering. Each responding clone was given a CD4 or CD8 phenotype based on the CD4+ and CD8+ repertoires, which had been sequenced separately. TCRdb handled the public reads itself, with Q25 trimming in fastp and clone calling in MiXCR, and kept productive beta chains. Identical CDR3 protein sequences are pooled into one entry, listed with their most common genes and DNA. The V and J calls and clone size are TCRdb's, not the authors'. For this sample the table gives about 440,000 distinct CDR3 sequences, of which around 20% were detected only once. 7.5% to 10% of the sample is held by the ten biggest clonotypes.

The sequence came from an adult woman who had mild COVID-19 (a few samples of this study predate the infection). The sample titles of this study are shuffled in the database, so cell type and time point are left out; the donor was told from shared clones. The V and J genes are TRBV20-1 and TRBJ1-1; 11 middle bases align to TRBD1. Sequencing used PBMCs or a T cell subset sorted from them (not recorded which). The CDR3 protein: CSAWGQGEIEAFF. In nucleotides, the sequence is TGCAGTGCATGGGGACAGGGGGAGATTGAAGCTTTCTTT.